The 16 T cell receptor beta chains listed next were all sequenced from one sample in a study of blood T cell repertoires in COVID-19. TCRdb's table, derived via immunoSEQ multiplex PCR, lists solely in-frame clones and lacks some. Of around 170,000 clones listed, around four fifths were seen once; the top ten hold approximately 6.5%. The sequenced material came from peripheral blood. Receptor source: a woman between 40 and 55 years old with acute or convalescent COVID-19.

The chain recombines TRBV20-1 with TRBJ2-4, with a weak D call TRBD1 (6 bases). Germline CDR1 is DFQATT and CDR2 is SNEGSKA (reference sequence). There are 11 residues in the CDR3. The CDR3 coding sequence is TGCGGAAGGACAGCGAAAAACATTCAGTACTTC. Amino acids: CGRTAKNIQYF.

The CDR3 bases are TGTGCCTGGGGGGACCTGGGCGAAAAACTGTTTTTT. Translation: CAWGDLGEKLFF. The chain uses TRBV18 and TRBJ1-4, with a possible D match to TRBD1 (5 bases). This CDR3 contains 12 residues. Germline V CDR1 and CDR2: KGHSH, LQKENI. The V end was cut by 11 bases, the J end by 8 bases, with 15 bases between. The full variable domain, completed using reference TRBV18 and TRBJ1-4, is NAGVMQNPRHLVRRRGQEARLRCSPMKGHSHVYWYRQLPEEGLKFMVYLQKENIIDESGMPKERFSAEFPKEGPSILRIQQVVRGDSAAYFCAWGDLGEKLFFGSGTQLSVL.

The gene calls are TRBV5-4 and TRBJ2-2; TRBD2 matches at 9 bases. The germline CDR1 and CDR2 sequences are SGHNT and YYREEE (reference sequence). The CDR3 covers 17 residues. With V trimmed by 4 bases and J by 4 bases, 11 bases remained unmatched. CDR3 sequence: CASSPNGGGAATGELFF. CDR3 in DNA: TGTGCCAGCAGCCCCAATGGCGGGGGGGCCGCCACCGGGGAGCTGTTTTTT.

This clone was found a few times. The chain employs TRBV7-8 and TRBJ2-1, with 7 bases lining up with TRBD2. This CDR3 is built from 15 residues. The junction had 8 bases not matched to a gene; V was cut back by 5 bases and J by 4 bases. From germline, CDR1 is SGHVS and CDR2 FQNEAQ. CDR3 protein: CASSPSGRSYNEQFF. CDR3 nucleotide sequence: TGTGCCAGCAGCCCTAGCGGCAGATCTTACAATGAGCAGTTCTTC.

The V gene is TRBV3-1 (or the pseudogene TRBV3-2), the J gene TRBJ1-2; TRBD1 is a possible D gene (5 bases). The germline V gene has CDR1 LGHDT and CDR2 YNNKEL (reference sequence). V was shortened by 1 base and J by 2 bases, with 8 bases between the two germline ends. The CDR3 extends over 14 amino acids. The CDR3 DNA reads as TGTGCCAGCAGCCAAGGGGGCTTAAACTATGGCTACACCTTC. Translated, it gives CASSQGGLNYGYTF.

The chain is built from TRBV19 and TRBJ1-1; the D is unclear. V dropped 2 bases and J dropped 3 bases, with 7 bases sitting between them. Per germline, CDR1 LNHDA and CDR2 SQIVND (reference sequence). This CDR3 has 13 amino acids. CDR3 DNA: TGTGCCAGTAGTATAACAGCTCACACTGAAGCTTTCTTT. Its translation: CASSITAHTEAFF.

The chain carries TRBV5-1 and TRBJ1-1; 8 positions match TRBD1. Germline V gene data show CDR1 as SGHRS and CDR2 as YFSETQ. V was clipped by 0 bases and J by 5 bases; unmatched bases: 6. The CDR3 is 15 amino acids. CDR3 bases: TGCGCCAGCAGCTTGGCCACAGGGGGTAAAACTGAAGCTTTCTTT. As protein: CASSLATGGKTEAFF.

The J gene is TRBJ1-1, the V gene TRBV6-4; the match to TRBD1 covers 7 bases. J lost 4 bases, V lost 3 bases, and 2 bases had no gene match. This CDR3 region has 13 residues. CDR1 and CDR2 from the germline V gene are MRHNA and SNTAGT. CDR3 sequence: CASSEQGGTEAFF. CDR3 sequence (DNA): TGTGCCAGCAGTGAGCAGGGGGGCACTGAAGCTTTCTTT.

This clone was picked up one time. The V and J genes are TRBV28 and TRBJ1-2; 7 bases align to TRBD1. The V segment lost 6 bases and the J segment 7 bases; nucleotides outside the gene matches: 14. This CDR3 region has 15 residues. Germline V gene lookup returns CDR1 MDHEN and CDR2 SYDVKM. CDR3: CASRKADRPYGGYTF. Here the CDR3 DNA reads TGTGCCAGCAGGAAGGCGGACAGGCCCTATGGTGGCTACACCTTC.

The chain employs TRBV27 and TRBJ2-1; TRBD2 agrees at 13 bases. Germline trimming cut 6 bases from V and 9 bases from J; bases unmatched to any gene: 2. The CDR3 has 13 amino acids. Germline V gene data show CDR1 as MNHEY and CDR2 as SMNVEV (reference sequence). The CDR3 region is CASRLAGGSEQFF. The CDR3 region has the DNA TGTGCCAGCAGACTAGCGGGGGGGAGTGAGCAGTTCTTC.

The chain is built from TRBV29-1 and TRBJ1-2, with TRBD1 matching 12 bases. V was clipped by 5 bases and J by 8 bases; unmatched bases: 21. CDR3 size: 18 residues. The V gene's germline CDR1 is SQVTM and CDR2 ANQGSEA. The CDR3 loop is CSVLPHGRRDRGLQGYTF. DNA for the CDR3: TGCAGCGTTCTGCCCCATGGACGACGGGACAGGGGGCTGCAAGGCTACACCTTC. The complete variable domain, with remaining parts taken from reference TRBV29-1 and TRBJ1-2, reads SAVISQKPSRDICQRGTSLTIQCQVDSQVTMMFWYRQQPGQSLTLIATANQGSEATYESGFVIDKFPISRPNLTFSTLTVSNMSPEDSSIYLCSVLPHGRRDRGLQGYTFGSGTRLTVV.

This clone turned up a few times. The chain links TRBV5-1 to TRBJ2-5; 8 nucleotides align to TRBD2. The J segment lost 7 bases and the V segment lost 7 bases, leaving 9 bases of the junction unmatched. Looked up from germline, CDR1 is SGHRS and CDR2 is YFSETQ. The CDR3 contains 13 residues. Here the CDR3 reads CASCRGGIGTQYF. CDR3 nucleotide sequence: TGCGCCAGCTGCCGGGGGGGCATTGGGACCCAGTACTTC.

The V and J genes are TRBV30 and TRBJ2-7; maybe TRBD2 (6 bases). The V end lost 4 bases, the J end lost 1 base, and 14 bases lay between the germline ends. The CDR3 runs 14 residues. Germline V CDR1 and CDR2: GTSNPN, SVGIG (reference sequence). DNA of the CDR3: TGTGCCTGGACCCAGGGTGGGACTTCCTACGAGCAGTACTTC. Amino acids: CAWTQGGTSYEQYF.

J is TRBJ2-7 and V is TRBV19, with D possibly TRBD1 on 6 matching bases. From germline, CDR1 is LNHDA and CDR2 SQIVND (reference sequence). V was cut by 5 bases and J by 6 bases, with 17 bases left in between. This CDR3 is built from 14 residues. CDR3 region: CASSLGQIPSEQYF. DNA of the CDR3: TGTGCCAGTAGTCTCGGACAGATCCCCAGCGAGCAGTACTTC.

The rearrangement uses TRBV27 and TRBJ2-7; 9 nucleotides match TRBD1. This CDR3 has 14 residues. Germline-derived CDR1 and CDR2 are MNHEY and SMNVEV (reference sequence). V lost 5 bases to trimming and J lost 6 bases; unmatched junction nucleotides: 8. In DNA, the CDR3 is TGTGCCAGCAGTCCCTGGACAGGGGTCGGCGAGCAGTACTTC. Its protein product is CASSPWTGVGEQYF.

The chain employs TRBV5-6 and TRBJ1-5, with D possibly TRBD1 on 6 matching bases. V gave up 3 bases and J gave up 3 bases, with 19 bases separating them. This CDR3 spans 17 amino acids. Germline CDR1 is SGHDT and CDR2 is YYEEEE. The CDR3 spells CASSSMGAGPFNQPQHF. DNA for the CDR3: TGTGCCAGCAGCTCGATGGGGGCAGGCCCCTTCAATCAGCCCCAGCATTTT.